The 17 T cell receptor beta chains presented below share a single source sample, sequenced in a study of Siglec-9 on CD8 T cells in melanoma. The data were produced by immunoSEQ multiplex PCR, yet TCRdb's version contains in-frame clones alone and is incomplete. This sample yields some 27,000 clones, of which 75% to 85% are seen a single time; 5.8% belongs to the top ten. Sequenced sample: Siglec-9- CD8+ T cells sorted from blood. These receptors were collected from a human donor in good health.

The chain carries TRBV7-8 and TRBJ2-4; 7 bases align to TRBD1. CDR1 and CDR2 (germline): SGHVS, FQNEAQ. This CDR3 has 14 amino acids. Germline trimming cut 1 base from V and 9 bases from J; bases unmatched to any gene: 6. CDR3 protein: CASSLVAGGGIQYF. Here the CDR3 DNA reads TGTGCCAGCAGCTTAGTTGCAGGGGGTGGCATTCAGTACTTC.

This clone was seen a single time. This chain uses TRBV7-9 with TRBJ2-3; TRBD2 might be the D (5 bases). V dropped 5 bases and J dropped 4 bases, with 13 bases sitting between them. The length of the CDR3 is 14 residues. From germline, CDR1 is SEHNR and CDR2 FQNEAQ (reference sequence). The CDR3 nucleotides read TGTGCCAGCAGCCCCGAGAGCGGACCAGATACGCAGTATTTT. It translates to CASSPESGPDTQYF. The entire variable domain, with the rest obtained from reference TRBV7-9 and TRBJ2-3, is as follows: DTGVSQNPRHKITKRGQNVTFRCDPISEHNRLYWYRQTLGQGPEFLTYFQNEAQLEKSRLLSDRFSAERPKGSFSTLEIQRTEQGDSAMYLCASSPESGPDTQYFGPGTRLTVL.

CDR3 residues: CASREHRGINYGYTF. The CDR3 DNA sequence: TGTGCCAGCAGAGAACACAGGGGGATTAACTATGGCTACACCTTC. The genes are TRBV6-1 and TRBJ1-2; 8 positions agree with TRBD1. The CDR3 covers 15 residues. Germline lookup yields CDR1 MNHNS and CDR2 SASEGT. J lost 1 base, V lost 6 bases, and 7 bases had no gene match.

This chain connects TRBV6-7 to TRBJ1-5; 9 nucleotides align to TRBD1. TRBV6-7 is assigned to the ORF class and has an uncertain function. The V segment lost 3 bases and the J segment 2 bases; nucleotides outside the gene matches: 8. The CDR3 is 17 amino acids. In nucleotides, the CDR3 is TGTGCCAGCAGTTATCTGGGACAGGGCTGGGGCAATCAGCCCCAGCATTTT. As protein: CASSYLGQGWGNQPQHF.

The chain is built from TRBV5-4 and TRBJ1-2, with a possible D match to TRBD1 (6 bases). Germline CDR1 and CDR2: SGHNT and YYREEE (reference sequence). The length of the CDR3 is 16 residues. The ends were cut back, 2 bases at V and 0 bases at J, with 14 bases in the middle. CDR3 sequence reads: CASSLPKTGTNYGYTF. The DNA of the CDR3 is TGTGCCAGCAGCTTACCAAAAACAGGGACTAACTATGGCTACACCTTC.

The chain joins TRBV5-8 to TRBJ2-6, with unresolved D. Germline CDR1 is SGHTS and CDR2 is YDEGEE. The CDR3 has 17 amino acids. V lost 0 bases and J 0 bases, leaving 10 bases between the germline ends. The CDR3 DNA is TGTGCCAGCAGCTTGGACAGATACTTCTCTGGGGCCAACGTCCTGACTTTC. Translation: CASSLDRYFSGANVLTF.

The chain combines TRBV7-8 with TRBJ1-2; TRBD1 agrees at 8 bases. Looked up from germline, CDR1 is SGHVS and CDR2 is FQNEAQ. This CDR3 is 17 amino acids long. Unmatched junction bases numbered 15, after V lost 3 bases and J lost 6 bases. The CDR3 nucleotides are TGTGCCAGCAGCTTCCTGACAGAACCGACAGGGGAGCATGGCTACACCTTC. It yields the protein CASSFLTEPTGEHGYTF.

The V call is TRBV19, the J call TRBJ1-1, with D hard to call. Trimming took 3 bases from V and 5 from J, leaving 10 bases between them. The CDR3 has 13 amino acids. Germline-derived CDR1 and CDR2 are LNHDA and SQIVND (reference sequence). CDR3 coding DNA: TGTGCCAGTAGTATTACCGGCAGAACTGAAGCTTTCTTT. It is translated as CASSITGRTEAFF.

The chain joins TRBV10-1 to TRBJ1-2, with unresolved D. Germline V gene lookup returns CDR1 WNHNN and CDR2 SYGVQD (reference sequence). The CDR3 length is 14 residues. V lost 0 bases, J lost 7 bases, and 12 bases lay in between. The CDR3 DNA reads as TGCGCCAGCAGTGAGTCCGCAGGTGGTCTTGGCTACACCTTC. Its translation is CASSESAGGLGYTF.

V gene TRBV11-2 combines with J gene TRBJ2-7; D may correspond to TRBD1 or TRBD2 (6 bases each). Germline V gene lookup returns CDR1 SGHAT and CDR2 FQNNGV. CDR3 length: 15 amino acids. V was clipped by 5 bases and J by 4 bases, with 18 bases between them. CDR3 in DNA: TGTGCCAGCAGCCGCAGGGGAGTAGCGGTGTACGAGCAGTACGTC. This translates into CASSRRGVAVYEQYV.

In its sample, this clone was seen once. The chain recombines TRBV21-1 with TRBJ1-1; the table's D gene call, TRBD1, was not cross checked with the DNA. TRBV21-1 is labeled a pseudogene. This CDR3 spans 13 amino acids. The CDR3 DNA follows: TGTGCCAGCAGCAAGCCAGGGGGAACTGAAGCTTTCTTT. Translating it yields CASSKPGGTEAFF.

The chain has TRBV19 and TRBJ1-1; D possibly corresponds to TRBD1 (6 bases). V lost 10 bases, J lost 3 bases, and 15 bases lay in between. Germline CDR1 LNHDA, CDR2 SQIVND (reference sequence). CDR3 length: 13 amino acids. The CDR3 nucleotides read TGTGCCACCAAAACAGGGCAGCACACTGAAGCTTTCTTT. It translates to CATKTGQHTEAFF.

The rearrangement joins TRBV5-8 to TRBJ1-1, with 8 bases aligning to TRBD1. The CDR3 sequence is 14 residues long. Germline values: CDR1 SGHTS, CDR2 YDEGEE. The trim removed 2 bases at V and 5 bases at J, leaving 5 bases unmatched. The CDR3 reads CASSLQGVLTEAFF. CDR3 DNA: TGTGCCAGCAGCTTACAGGGGGTGTTAACTGAAGCTTTCTTT.

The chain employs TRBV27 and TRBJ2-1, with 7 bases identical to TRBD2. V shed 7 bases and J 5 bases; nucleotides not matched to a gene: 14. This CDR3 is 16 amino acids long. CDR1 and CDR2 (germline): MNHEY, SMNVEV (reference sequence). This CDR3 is CASTLNGLVLHNEQFF. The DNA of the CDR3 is TGTGCCAGCACCCTAAATGGACTAGTGCTCCACAATGAGCAGTTCTTC.

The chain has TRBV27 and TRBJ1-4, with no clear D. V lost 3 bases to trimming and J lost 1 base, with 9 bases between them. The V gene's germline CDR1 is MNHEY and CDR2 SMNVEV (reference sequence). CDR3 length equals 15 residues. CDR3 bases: TGTGCCAGCAGTTTCGGGCTGGAAACTAATGAAAAACTGTTTTTT. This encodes CASSFGLETNEKLFF.

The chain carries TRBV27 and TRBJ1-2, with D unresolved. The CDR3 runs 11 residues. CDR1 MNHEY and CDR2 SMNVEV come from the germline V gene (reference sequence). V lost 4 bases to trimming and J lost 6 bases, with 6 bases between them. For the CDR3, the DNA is TGTGCCAGCAGTTCCCGGGATGGCTACACCTTC. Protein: CASSSRDGYTF.

CDR3 nucleotides: TGTGCCAGCAGCGGAGCCCGGGACATTACGAGCTCCTACAATGAGCAGTTCTTC. This sequence encodes CASSGARDITSSYNEQFF. The V gene is TRBV7-9, the J gene TRBJ2-1, with D perhaps TRBD1 (6 bases). Deletions cut 5 bases from V and 0 bases from J, with 20 bases between. Germline V gives CDR1 SEHNR, CDR2 FQNEAQ (reference sequence). The CDR3 is made up of 18 amino acids.